This T cell receptor beta chain was captured by sequencing in a study of cytotoxic CD8 clonotypes in ibrutinib-treated CLL. On the study more broadly: Treatment had run for a median 12 months, range 6 to 36, when response samples were taken. Findings and limits, study-wide: Increased clonality at ibrutinib response gave way to a return toward baseline at progression.

With sequencing, the targeted depth ranged from 1 in 200,000 to 1 in 1 million T cells. Assay used: immunoSEQ multiplex PCR; TCRdb lists only in-frame clones, some missing. The data contain fewer than 300,000 clones, 76% of them singletons. Regarding this clone: Its target is not known.

PBMCs that had been cryopreserved were the source of about 2 micrograms of genomic DNA for TCR beta libraries. Germline V gene data show CDR1 as DFQATT and CDR2 as SNEGSKA (reference sequence). This CDR3 is 11 amino acids long. The germline V and J ends were trimmed by 3 bases and 8 bases, with 10 bases remaining between them. The genes are TRBV20-1 and TRBJ1-2, with a tentative D call TRBD1 (5 bases). The sample here was PBMCs, taken at disease progression, from a patient treated with ibrutinib. This receptor was obtained from a human donor with chronic lymphocytic leukemia. This chain's CDR3 is CSARTARGYTF. The CDR3 DNA reads as TGCAGTGCTAGGACAGCCCGAGGCTACACCTTC.